These 11 T cell receptor beta chains originate from one sample sequenced in a study of T cells in Graves' hyperthyroidism and ophthalmopathy. TCR beta CDR3 regions were amplified from RNA. First-round RT-PCR of the TCR CDR3 relied on the HTBI primer set. TCRdb redid the calling of the multiplex PCR reads with MiXCR, one entry per CDR3 protein. The sample records fewer than 400,000 distinct CDR3 sequences, around 25% being singletons. Sequencing was carried out using blood. The receptor set was obtained from a man aged 50-59 years with Graves' hyperthyroidism.

V and J are TRBV5-5 and TRBJ2-1; D is possibly TRBD1 (6 bases). The germline V gene has CDR1 SGHKS and CDR2 YYEKEE (reference sequence). The V end was cut by 0 bases, the J end by 5 bases, with 18 bases between. The CDR3 covers 17 residues. CDR3 DNA sequence: TGTGCCAGCAGCTTGGCCAGGATACAGGGCCACCACAATGAGCAGTTCTTC. Amino acid sequence: CASSLARIQGHHNEQFF.

This clonotype was counted a few times. The chain links TRBV6-2 or TRBV6-3 to TRBJ2-3; D remains unclear. Per the germline V gene, CDR1 is MNHEY and CDR2 is SVGEGT. The CDR3 covers 13 residues. V was shortened by 4 bases and J by 2 bases, with 7 bases between the two germline ends. CDR3 loop: CASSSDYTDTQYF. DNA of the CDR3: TGTGCCAGCAGTTCCGATTACACAGATACGCAGTATTTT.

In its sample, this clonotype was seen many times. The chain couples TRBV28 to TRBJ2-1; TRBD1 aligns across 9 bases. The length of the CDR3 is 16 residues. Germline-derived CDR1 and CDR2 are MDHEN and SYDVKM. With V trimmed by 6 bases and J by 0 bases, 6 bases remained unmatched. In DNA, the CDR3 is TGTGCCAGCAGAGGAACGGGACAGGGCTCCTACAATGAGCAGTTCTTC. Its protein product is CASRGTGQGSYNEQFF.

Regarding this clonotype: A much larger clone differs by one base, so this may be a read error. V is TRBV28 and J is TRBJ1-1; D unclear. Germline assignment: CDR1 MDHEN and CDR2 SYDVKM. The CDR3 sequence is 12 residues long. V was cut by 6 bases and J by 2 bases, with 7 bases left in between. The CDR3 reads CASSKSNTEAFF. Here the CDR3 DNA reads TGTGCCAGCAGCAAATCCAACACTGAAGCTTTCTTT. Together with reference TRBV28 and TRBJ1-1, the CDR3 gives the full variable domain: DVKVTQSSRYLVKRTGEKVFLECVQDMDHENMFWYRQDPGLGLRLIYFSYDVKMKEKGDIPEGYSVSREKKERFSLILESASTNQTSMYLCASSKSNTEAFFGQGTRLTVV.

The table lists this clonotype with many counts. This chain joins TRBV11-2 and TRBJ2-7, with D uncertain. This CDR3 is 15 amino acids long. CDR1 is SGHAT, CDR2 FQNNGV, per germline. Trimming cost V 3 bases and J 0 bases, with 12 bases left between them. The CDR3 sequence is CASSFSDSNSYEQYF. The CDR3 nucleotides are TGTGCCAGCAGCTTCAGTGACTCAAACTCCTACGAGCAGTACTTC.

This clonotype has at least ten counts. The chain employs TRBV3-1 and TRBJ1-2, with D tentatively TRBD1 (5 bases). Germline V lookup: CDR1 LGHDT, CDR2 YNNKEL (reference sequence). CDR3 length: 13 residues. The V and J ends lost 3 bases and 0 bases respectively, with 5 bases between them. The CDR3: CASSQTANYGYTF. The CDR3 region has the DNA TGTGCCAGCAGCCAGACAGCTAACTATGGCTACACCTTC.

The CDR3 region is CASSIYRGYTEAFF. The CDR3 DNA follows: TGTGCCAGCAGTATATACAGGGGATACACTGAAGCTTTCTTT. The genes are TRBV28 and TRBJ1-1; 7 nucleotides match TRBD1. The V and J ends lost 5 bases and 3 bases, in that order; junction bases with no gene match: 6. The germline gives CDR1 MDHEN, CDR2 SYDVKM. The CDR3 consists of 14 residues.

This clonotype has at least ten counts. The chain has TRBV11-2 and TRBJ2-2, with TRBD1 as a possible D gene (6 bases). V lost 7 bases, J lost 14 bases, and 23 bases lay in between. The CDR3 runs 14 residues. Germline loops: CDR1 SGHAT, CDR2 FQNNGV. The CDR3 nucleotides read TGTGCCAGCACCCTAAGCTTCGAAACAGGGAGTCTGTTTTTT. Its translation is CASTLSFETGSLFF.

This clonotype was observed a few times. This chain uses TRBV3-1 with TRBJ1-2; 10 bases fit TRBD1. Germline V lookup: CDR1 LGHDT, CDR2 YNNKEL (reference sequence). The CDR3 runs to 15 residues. The J segment lost 3 bases and the V segment lost 3 bases, leaving 4 bases of the junction unmatched. This chain's CDR3 is CASSQGQGFHYGYTF. CDR3 nucleotide sequence: TGTGCCAGCAGCCAGGGACAGGGGTTCCACTATGGCTACACCTTC.

V gene TRBV3-1 combines with J gene TRBJ2-5, with D tentatively TRBD1 (5 bases). The CDR3 is 18 residues long. Trimming took off 0 bases at V and 3 bases at J, with 20 bases between the two ends. CDR1 and CDR2 (germline): LGHDT, YNNKEL (reference sequence). The CDR3 DNA sequence: TGTGCCAGCAGCCAAGAATTTCGATTAGGGGCTGGAAAAGAGACCCAGTACTTC. Protein: CASSQEFRLGAGKETQYF.

This clonotype was counted a few times. The V and J genes are TRBV20-1 and TRBJ1-5; D ambiguous. There are 13 residues in the CDR3. Trimming stripped 2 bases from V and 3 bases from J, with 8 bases between. CDR1 and CDR2 from the germline V gene are DFQATT and SNEGSKA (reference sequence). CDR3 sequence (DNA): TGCAGTGCTAGACAGTACGTCAATCAGCCCCAGCATTTT. Protein sequence: CSARQYVNQPQHF.